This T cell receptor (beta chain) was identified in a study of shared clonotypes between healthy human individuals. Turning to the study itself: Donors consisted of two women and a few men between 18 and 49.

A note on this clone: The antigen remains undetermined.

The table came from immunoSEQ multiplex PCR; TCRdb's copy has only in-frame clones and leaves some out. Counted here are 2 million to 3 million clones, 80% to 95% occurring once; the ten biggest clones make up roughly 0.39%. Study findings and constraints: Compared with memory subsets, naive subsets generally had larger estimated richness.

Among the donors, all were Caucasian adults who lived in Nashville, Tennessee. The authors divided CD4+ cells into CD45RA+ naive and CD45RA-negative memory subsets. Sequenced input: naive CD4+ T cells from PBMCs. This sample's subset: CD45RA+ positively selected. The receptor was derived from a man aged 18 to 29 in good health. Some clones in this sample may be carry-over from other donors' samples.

The chain's CDR3 is CASSQRTLKEQFF. The CDR3 DNA is TGTGCCAGCAGCCAGAGGACCTTGAAAGAGCAGTTCTTC. The chain uses TRBV14 and TRBJ2-1; D unresolved. Trimming left V 3 bases short and J 10 bases short, with 13 bases between. CDR1 SGHDN and CDR2 FVKESK come from the germline V gene. CDR3 length equals 13 residues.